This passage covers 29 T cell receptor beta chains from one sample sequenced in a study of cytomegalovirus exposure and HLA in healthy donors. Amplification used 60 Vbeta primers and 13 Jbeta primers. Libraries were prepared by immunoSEQ multiplex PCR; TCRdb keeps only in-frame clonotypes and omits some of them. This table holds fewer than 250,000 clones, about 83% found once. The source material was PBMCs. All receptors derive from a man aged 35-49 years in good health and CMV-seropositive.

This sequence joins TRBV6-6 and TRBJ1-1; 10 nucleotides line up with TRBD1. Germline V gene data show CDR1 as MNHNY and CDR2 as SVGAGI (reference sequence). Germline trimming cut 7 bases from V and 5 bases from J; bases unmatched to any gene: 13. This CDR3 has 16 amino acids. CDR3 sequence: CASIPRDRGRETEAFF. CDR3 DNA: TGTGCCAGCATCCCCCGGGACAGGGGAAGGGAGACTGAAGCTTTCTTT.

As for this clone: The same CDR3 also results from other DNA sequences found in this sample. This sequence joins TRBV6-5 and TRBJ1-5, with D possibly TRBD1 on 6 matching bases. CDR1 is MNHEY and CDR2 is SVGAGI in the germline V gene. There are 13 residues in the CDR3. The germline V and J ends were trimmed by 5 bases and 2 bases, with 7 bases remaining between them. The CDR3 nucleotides read TGTGCCAGCAGTCGACAGGGCAATCAGCCCCAGCATTTT. The encoded protein is CASSRQGNQPQHF.

The chain is built from TRBV7-2 and TRBJ2-5; the D gene is possibly TRBD1 (6 bases). Germline V CDR1 and CDR2: SGHTA, FQGNSA. The ends were cut back, 5 bases at V and 4 bases at J, with 11 bases in the middle. The CDR3 is 13 residues long. The CDR3 nucleotides are TGTGCCAGCAGCATCGGACAGCTAGAGACCCAGTACTTC. The encoded protein is CASSIGQLETQYF. Variable domain in full (rest from reference TRBV7-2 and TRBJ2-5): GAGVSQSPSNKVTEKGKDVELRCDPISGHTALYWYRQSLGQGLEFLIYFQGNSAPDKSGLPSDRFSAERTGGSVSTLTIQRTQQEDSAVYLCASSIGQLETQYFGPGTRLLVL.

This clone came up a few times. V usage is TRBV6-1 and J usage is TRBJ1-5; the D is unclear. The CDR3 is made up of 16 amino acids. The germline V gene has CDR1 MNHNS and CDR2 SASEGT. V shed 0 bases and J shed 4 bases, with 13 bases lying between them. CDR3 region: CASSEAAGRLNQPQHF. Here the CDR3 DNA reads TGTGCCAGCAGTGAAGCGGCAGGAAGGTTGAATCAGCCCCAGCATTTT.

J is TRBJ2-7 and V is TRBV19, with TRBD2 matching 7 bases. The ends lost 8 bases at V and 5 bases at J; junction bases unmatched: 9. The CDR3 runs 13 residues. The germline CDR1 and CDR2 sequences are LNHDA and SQIVND (reference sequence). In DNA form, the CDR3 reads TGTGCCAGTGGGGAGGGCCTCTGGGACGAGCAGTACTTC. Translating it yields CASGEGLWDEQYF.

The gene calls are TRBV5-6 and TRBJ2-5; 9 positions agree with TRBD1. The tail of the sequence fits TRBJ2-7 better, so the J call may be wrong. This CDR3 is built from 17 residues. Germline V gene data show CDR1 as SGHDT and CDR2 as YYEEEE. In DNA form, the CDR3 reads TGTGCCAGCAGCTCCCCCCGTGGGACAGGGAAGGCCTACGAGCAGTACTTC. Residues: CASSSPRGTGKAYEQYF.

The chain is built from TRBV28 and TRBJ2-5; 8 positions agree with TRBD2. Trimming at V came to 7 bases and at J to 3 bases, leaving 7 bases not matched to a gene. The CDR3 sequence is 14 residues long. Germline loops: CDR1 MDHEN, CDR2 SYDVKM. The CDR3 DNA sequence: TGTGCCAGCACCCCACCGACTAGCGAAGAGACCCAGTACTTC. Protein: CASTPPTSEETQYF.

This clone was seen a single time. The chain is built from TRBV7-7 and TRBJ2-3, with TRBD1 matching over 10 bases. With 5 bases clipped from V and 2 bases from J, the junction kept 7 bases outside the gene matches. The CDR3 contains 16 residues. Per the germline V gene, CDR1 is SSHAT and CDR2 is FNYEAQ (reference sequence). CDR3 in DNA: TGTGCCAGCAGCAGGGGGACAGGGGCGAACACAGATACGCAGTATTTT. Translated, it gives CASSRGTGANTDTQYF.

The V call is TRBV4-3, the J call TRBJ2-7, with 10 bases aligning to TRBD2. Per germline, CDR1 LGHNA and CDR2 YSLEER. V lost 3 bases, J lost 7 bases, and 12 bases stayed unmatched. CDR3 length: 16 amino acids. CDR3 sequence (DNA): TGCGCCAGCAGCCAGGCAGTACTAGCGGGACCGGGGGAGCAGTACTTC. Translating it yields CASSQAVLAGPGEQYF.

CDR3 DNA: TGTGCCAGCAGCCAAGATCCCGGTCGTCGTTCTGAAAAACTGTTTTTT. Protein product: CASSQDPGRRSEKLFF. The chain couples TRBV4-2 to TRBJ1-4; the D is unclear. CDR3 length: 16 residues. Trimming cost V 0 bases and J 7 bases, with 15 bases left between them. Per the germline V gene, CDR1 is LGHNA and CDR2 is YNFKEQ.

The chain joins TRBV5-1 to TRBJ2-2, with 7 bases fitting TRBD1. CDR3 length equals 15 residues. CDR1 is SGHRS, CDR2 YFSETQ, per germline. Unmatched junction bases numbered 5, after V lost 4 bases and J lost 2 bases. As DNA, the CDR3 is TGCGCCAGCAGCCGAGGGACAGCTAACACCGGGGAGCTGTTTTTT. As protein: CASSRGTANTGELFF.

In DNA form, the CDR3 reads TGTGCCAGCAGCTTACAGGGGGAAGTTTCCGGAAACACCATATATTTT. Protein sequence: CASSLQGEVSGNTIYF. The rearrangement uses TRBV5-4 and TRBJ1-3, with 8 bases that match TRBD1. The CDR3 length is 16 residues. Unmatched junction bases numbered 8, after V lost 2 bases and J lost 4 bases. The germline CDR1 and CDR2 sequences are SGHNT and YYREEE (reference sequence).

The J gene is TRBJ2-1, the V gene TRBV5-6; the D is unclear. The CDR3 has 11 residues. The V end lost 0 bases, the J end lost 9 bases, and 4 bases lay between the germline ends. CDR1 and CDR2 from the germline V gene are SGHDT and YYEEEE. The CDR3 region is CASSLAGEQFF. In DNA form, the CDR3 reads TGTGCCAGCAGCTTGGCAGGTGAGCAGTTCTTC. Filled out from reference TRBV5-6 and TRBJ2-1, the complete variable domain reads DAGVTQSPTHLIKTRGQQVTLRCSPKSGHDTVSWYQQALGQGPQFIFQYYEEEERQRGNFPDRFSGHQFPNYSSELNVNALLLGDSALYLCASSLAGEQFFGPGTRLTVL.

V and J are TRBV4-2 and TRBJ2-3, with 10 positions matching TRBD2. V lost 0 bases, J lost 3 bases, and 6 bases stayed unmatched. CDR1 is LGHNA and CDR2 is YNFKEQ in the germline V gene. The CDR3 spans 17 residues. The CDR3, as DNA: TGTGCCAGCAGCCAAGATTTGCTAGCGGGAGTGACAGATACGCAGTATTTT. It translates to CASSQDLLAGVTDTQYF.

This chain connects TRBV10-3 to TRBJ1-2; 8 bases fit TRBD1. Losses at the gene ends were 6 bases for V and 6 bases for J; bases not matched to a gene: 6. CDR3 size: 13 residues. Per germline, CDR1 ENHRY and CDR2 SYGVKD. CDR3 nucleotides: TGTGCCATCAGCCAAGGACAGGGCGATGGCTACACCTTC. Translation: CAISQGQGDGYTF.

This chain links TRBV7-2 with TRBJ1-5; D not certain. The CDR3 sequence is 16 residues long. Germline V gene data show CDR1 as SGHTA and CDR2 as FQGNSA. Deletions cut 5 bases from V and 0 bases from J, with 14 bases between. The CDR3 is CASSRDTSYSNQPQHF. The CDR3 DNA follows: TGTGCCAGCAGCCGAGACACGAGCTATAGCAATCAGCCCCAGCATTTT.

A few counts support this clone. This rearrangement joins TRBV29-1 to TRBJ1-1; 9 bases agree with TRBD1. CDR3 length equals 14 residues. V was clipped by 7 bases and J by 0 bases; unmatched bases: 6. Per the germline V gene, CDR1 is SQVTM and CDR2 is ANQGSEA. The CDR3: CSGTGESMNTEAFF. DNA of the CDR3: TGCAGCGGGACAGGGGAGTCAATGAACACTGAAGCTTTCTTT.

The rearrangement joins TRBV28 to TRBJ1-2, with D unresolved. CDR1 is MDHEN and CDR2 is SYDVKM in the germline V gene. V lost 4 bases to trimming and J lost 5 bases, with 8 bases between them. The CDR3 spans 12 residues. The DNA of the CDR3 is TGTGCCAGCAGTTGGGCGGGGTATGGCTACACCTTC. It encodes CASSWAGYGYTF.

The chain couples TRBV10-2 to TRBJ1-2, with TRBD1 identical over 10 bases. CDR3 length equals 16 residues. From germline, CDR1 is WSHSY and CDR2 SAAADI. Germline trimming cut 4 bases from V and 4 bases from J; bases unmatched to any gene: 9. The CDR3 nucleotides read TGCGCCAGCAGTGTTCCGGGACAGGGGACGACCTATGGCTACACCTTC. Translating gives CASSVPGQGTTYGYTF.

This chain links TRBV6-1 with TRBJ2-2, with D possibly being TRBD1 (5 bases). Trimming shortened V by 2 bases and J by 5 bases, and 12 bases separated the two germline ends. The CDR3 runs 15 residues. Germline lookup yields CDR1 MNHNS and CDR2 SASEGT. This CDR3 is CASSEQSTVTGELFF. CDR3 sequence (DNA): TGTGCCAGCAGTGAACAATCGACAGTGACCGGGGAGCTGTTTTTT.

The chain carries TRBV4-3 and TRBJ2-1; 7 nucleotides agree with TRBD2. Germline values: CDR1 LGHNA, CDR2 YSLEER. J lost 6 bases, V lost 1 base, and 6 bases had no gene match. The CDR3 has 15 residues. CDR3 amino acids: CASSQARDYVNEQFF. Written as DNA, the CDR3 is TGCGCCAGCAGCCAAGCCAGGGACTACGTCAATGAGCAGTTCTTC.

This clone occurred a few times. The chain carries TRBV6-6 and TRBJ1-2; 8 nucleotides align to TRBD1. The CDR3 is 15 amino acids. The V gene end was trimmed by 3 bases and the J gene end by 7 bases; junction bases not matched to a gene: 10. Germline V gene data show CDR1 as MNHNY and CDR2 as SVGAGI (reference sequence). The CDR3 DNA sequence: TGTGCCAGCAGTTATGGGGAATCAGGACAGGGTGGCTACACCTTC. Its translation: CASSYGESGQGGYTF.

The gene calls are TRBV19 and TRBJ1-1; D call uncertain. The CDR3 runs to 12 residues. CDR1 and CDR2 from the germline V gene are LNHDA and SQIVND (reference sequence). Trimming took off 5 bases at V and 8 bases at J, with 12 bases between the two ends. CDR3: CASSGAAWEAFF. As DNA, the CDR3 is TGTGCCAGTAGTGGAGCAGCCTGGGAAGCTTTCTTT.

CDR3 protein: CASSLRQGFVTEAFF. For the CDR3, the DNA is TGTGCCAGCAGCTTGCGACAGGGGTTTGTCACTGAAGCTTTCTTT. The chain couples TRBV7-9 to TRBJ1-1; TRBD1 aligns across 8 bases. The V segment lost 3 bases and the J segment 4 bases; nucleotides outside the gene matches: 7. Germline CDR1 and CDR2: SEHNR and FQNEAQ (reference sequence). This CDR3 has 15 residues.

The V and J genes are TRBV28 and TRBJ2-1, with D possibly TRBD1 on 6 matching bases. Germline CDR1 is MDHEN and CDR2 is SYDVKM. V lost 1 base and J lost 7, with 11 bases in between. There are 14 residues in the CDR3. The DNA of the CDR3 is TGTGCCAGCAGTTTATACCGGACAGATAATGAGCAGTTCTTC. This gives the protein CASSLYRTDNEQFF.

The chain carries TRBV7-9 and TRBJ2-3; D is perhaps TRBD2 (7 bases). Germline assignment: CDR1 SEHNR and CDR2 FQNEAQ (reference sequence). The germline V and J ends were trimmed by 0 bases and 0 bases, with 13 bases remaining between them. The CDR3 runs 17 residues. CDR3 nucleotide sequence: TGTGCCAGCAGCTTAGCAGCTGGGGGGGCTAGCACAGATACGCAGTATTTT. Translating gives CASSLAAGGASTDTQYF. Variable domain in full (rest from reference TRBV7-9 and TRBJ2-3): DTGVSQNPRHKITKRGQNVTFRCDPISEHNRLYWYRQTLGQGPEFLTYFQNEAQLEKSRLLSDRFSAERPKGSFSTLEIQRTEQGDSAMYLCASSLAAGGASTDTQYFGPGTRLTVL.

Of note for this clone: The same CDR3 arises from other DNA sequences in this sample as well. The J gene is TRBJ2-7, the V gene TRBV11-3; D is perhaps TRBD2 (6 bases). This CDR3 contains 14 residues. Germline V lookup: CDR1 SGHNT, CDR2 YENEEA. Trimming took off 1 base at V and 2 bases at J, with 9 bases between the two ends. This chain's CDR3 is CASSLAGGTYEQYF. The CDR3 coding sequence is TGTGCCAGCAGCTTAGCCGGCGGGACCTACGAGCAGTACTTC. The full variable domain, rest sourced from reference TRBV11-3 and TRBJ2-7, is EAGVVQSPRYKIIEKKQPVAFWCNPISGHNTLYWYLQNLGQGPELLIRYENEEAVDDSQLPKDRFSAERLKGVDSTLKIQPAELGDSAVYLCASSLAGGTYEQYFGPGTRLTVT.

The rearrangement joins TRBV29-1 to TRBJ1-2; 9 bases match TRBD1. J gave up 8 bases and V 6 bases, and 7 bases lay outside the gene matches. There are 12 residues in the CDR3. Germline lookup yields CDR1 SQVTM and CDR2 ANQGSEA. CDR3 nucleotide sequence: TGCAGCGTAACCGGGACAGGGCTAGGCTACACCTTC. Its protein is CSVTGTGLGYTF.

The chain combines TRBV2 with TRBJ2-2; D possibly corresponds to TRBD1 (5 bases). The CDR3 totals 16 residues. Germline CDR1 reads SNHLY; CDR2 reads FYNNEI. The V gene lost 2 bases and the J gene lost 2 bases, with 12 bases spanning the gap. DNA of the CDR3: TGTGCCAGCAGTGAATTTGGACACTTTAACACCGGGGAGCTGTTTTTT. Translation: CASSEFGHFNTGELFF.